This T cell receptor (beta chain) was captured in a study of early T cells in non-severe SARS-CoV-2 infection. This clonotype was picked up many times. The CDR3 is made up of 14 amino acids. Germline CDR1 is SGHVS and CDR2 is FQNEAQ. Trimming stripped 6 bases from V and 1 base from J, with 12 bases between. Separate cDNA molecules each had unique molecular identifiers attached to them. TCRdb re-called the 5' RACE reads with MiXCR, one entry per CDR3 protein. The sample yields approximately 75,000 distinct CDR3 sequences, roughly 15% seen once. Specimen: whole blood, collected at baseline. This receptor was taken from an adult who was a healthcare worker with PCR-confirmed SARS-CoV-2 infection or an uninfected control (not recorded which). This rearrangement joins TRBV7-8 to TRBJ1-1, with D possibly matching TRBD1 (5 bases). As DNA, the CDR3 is TGTGCCAGCAGGCCAGGGCAGTCGAACACTGAAGCTTTCTTT. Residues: CASRPGQSNTEAFF. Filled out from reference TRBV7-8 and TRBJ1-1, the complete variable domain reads GAGVSQSPRYKVAKRGQDVALRCDPISGHVSLFWYQQALGQGPEFLTYFQNEAQLDKSGLPSDRFFAERPEGSVSTLKIQRTQQEDSAVYLCASRPGQSNTEAFFGQGTRLTVV.